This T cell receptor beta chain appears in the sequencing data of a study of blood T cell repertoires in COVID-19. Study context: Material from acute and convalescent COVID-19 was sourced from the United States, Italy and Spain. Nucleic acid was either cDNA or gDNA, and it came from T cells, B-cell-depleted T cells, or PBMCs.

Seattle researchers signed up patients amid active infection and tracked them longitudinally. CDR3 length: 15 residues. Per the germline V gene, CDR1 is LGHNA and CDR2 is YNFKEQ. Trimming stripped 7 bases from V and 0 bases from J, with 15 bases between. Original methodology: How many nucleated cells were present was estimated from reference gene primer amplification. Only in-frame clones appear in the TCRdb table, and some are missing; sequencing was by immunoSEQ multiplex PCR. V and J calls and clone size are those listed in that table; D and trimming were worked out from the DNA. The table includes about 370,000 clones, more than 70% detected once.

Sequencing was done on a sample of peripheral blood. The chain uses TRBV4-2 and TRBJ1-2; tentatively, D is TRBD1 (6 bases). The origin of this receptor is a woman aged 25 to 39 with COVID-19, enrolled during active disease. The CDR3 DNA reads TGTGCCAGCACCCCCGGGACACCAACTAACTATGGCTACACCTTC. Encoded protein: CASTPGTPTNYGYTF.